This TCR beta chain was identified in a study of technical replicates of blood from several donors. Some clones are missing from TCRdb's copy, which holds only in-frame ones; the method was immunoSEQ multiplex PCR. The table has more than 75,000 clones, nearly 96% seen once. Germline CDR1 is SGHVS and CDR2 is FQNEAQ. The V end lost 2 bases, the J end lost 0 bases, and 8 bases lay between the germline ends. This CDR3 spans 15 amino acids. This sequence originates from a human donor in good health. Material for sequencing was T cells isolated from PBMCs. This chain links TRBV7-8 with TRBJ1-5; D not resolved. The CDR3 bases are TGTGCCAGCAGCTTATCGGGGAATAGCAATCAGCCCCAGCATTTT. Translation gives CASSLSGNSNQPQHF.